This T cell receptor beta chain was found in a study of blood T cell repertoires in COVID-19. Study at large: From the United States, Italy and Spain came samples of acute and convalescent COVID-19. From T cells, B-cell-depleted T cells, or PBMCs came the material, which was cDNA or gDNA.

The CDR3 sequence is 15 residues long. V was pared by 0 bases and J by 3 bases, with 10 bases between. Looked up from germline, CDR1 is SGDLS and CDR2 is YYNGEE. Original processing methods: Reference gene primer amplification gave nucleated cell count estimates. Data came from immunoSEQ multiplex PCR; TCRdb stores just in-frame clones and leaves some out. V, J and clone size are taken as reported in that table, and D and trimming were inferred from the DNA itself. The sample consists of just under 150,000 clones, roughly nine tenths of them appearing once. The chain couples TRBV9 to TRBJ1-5, with D perhaps matching TRBD1 (5 bases). Sequencing was carried out using peripheral blood. This clonotype was sampled from a human donor in a cohort sampled during active COVID-19. CDR3 DNA sequence: TGTGCCAGCAGCGTAGGGGGGGAGGACAATCAGCCCCAGCATTTT. Translating gives CASSVGGEDNQPQHF.